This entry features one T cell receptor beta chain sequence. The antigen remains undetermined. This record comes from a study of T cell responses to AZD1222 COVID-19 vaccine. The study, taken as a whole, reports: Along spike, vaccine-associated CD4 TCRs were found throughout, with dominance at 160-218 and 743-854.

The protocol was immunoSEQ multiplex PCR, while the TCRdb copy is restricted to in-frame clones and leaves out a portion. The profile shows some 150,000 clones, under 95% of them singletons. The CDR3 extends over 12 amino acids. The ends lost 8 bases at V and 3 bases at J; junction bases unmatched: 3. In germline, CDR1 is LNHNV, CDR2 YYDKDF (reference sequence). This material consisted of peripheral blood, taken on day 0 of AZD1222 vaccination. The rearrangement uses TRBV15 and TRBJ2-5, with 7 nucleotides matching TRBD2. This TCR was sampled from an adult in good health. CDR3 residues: CATSLAEETQYF. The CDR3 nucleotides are TGTGCCACCTCTCTAGCGGAAGAGACCCAGTACTTC.